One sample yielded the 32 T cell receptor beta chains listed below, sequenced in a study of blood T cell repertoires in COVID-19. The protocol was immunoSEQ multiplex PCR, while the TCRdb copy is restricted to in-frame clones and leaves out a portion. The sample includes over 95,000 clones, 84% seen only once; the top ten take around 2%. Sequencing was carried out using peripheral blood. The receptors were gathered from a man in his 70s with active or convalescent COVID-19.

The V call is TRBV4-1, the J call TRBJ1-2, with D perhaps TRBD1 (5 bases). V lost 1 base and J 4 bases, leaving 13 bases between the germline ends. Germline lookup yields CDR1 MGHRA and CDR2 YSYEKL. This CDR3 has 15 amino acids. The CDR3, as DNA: TGCGCCAGCAGCCAAGGACCCGGGGGAACCTATGGCTACACCTTC. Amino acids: CASSQGPGGTYGYTF.

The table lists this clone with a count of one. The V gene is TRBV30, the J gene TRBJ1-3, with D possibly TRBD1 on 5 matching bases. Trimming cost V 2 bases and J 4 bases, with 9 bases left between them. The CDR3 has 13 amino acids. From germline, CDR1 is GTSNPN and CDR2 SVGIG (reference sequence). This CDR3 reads CAWSWDSGNTIYF. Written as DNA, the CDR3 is TGTGCCTGGAGTTGGGACTCAGGAAACACCATATATTTT.

This chain's CDR3 is CASSLTQGSNQPQHF. The CDR3 DNA sequence: TGTGCCAGCAGTCTTACCCAGGGTAGCAATCAGCCCCAGCATTTT. The chain employs TRBV28 and TRBJ1-5, with D possibly being TRBD1 (5 bases). V was trimmed by 5 bases and J by 0 bases, leaving 11 bases between them. Germline CDR1 is MDHEN and CDR2 is SYDVKM. This CDR3 has 15 residues.

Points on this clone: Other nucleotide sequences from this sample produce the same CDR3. The CDR3 region is CASSSGQFYGYTF. DNA for the CDR3: TGTGCCAGTAGCTCAGGACAGTTTTATGGCTACACCTTC. The chain carries TRBV19 and TRBJ1-2, with D perhaps TRBD1 (6 bases). CDR1 LNHDA and CDR2 SQIVND come from the germline V gene (reference sequence). Trimming shortened V by 6 bases and J by 5 bases, and 13 bases separated the two germline ends. CDR3 size: 13 residues.

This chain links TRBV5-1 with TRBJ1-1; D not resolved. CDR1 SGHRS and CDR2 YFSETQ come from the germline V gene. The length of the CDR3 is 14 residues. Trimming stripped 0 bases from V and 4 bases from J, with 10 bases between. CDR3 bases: TGCGCCAGCAGCTTGGTTCTGGGGAGCACTGAAGCTTTCTTT. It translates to CASSLVLGSTEAFF.

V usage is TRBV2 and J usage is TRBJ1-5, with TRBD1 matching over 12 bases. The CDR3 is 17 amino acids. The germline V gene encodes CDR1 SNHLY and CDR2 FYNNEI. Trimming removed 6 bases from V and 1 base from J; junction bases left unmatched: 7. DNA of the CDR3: TGTGCCAGCAGGACGGGACAGGGGGCGTGGAGCAATCAGCCCCAGCATTTT. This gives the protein CASRTGQGAWSNQPQHF.

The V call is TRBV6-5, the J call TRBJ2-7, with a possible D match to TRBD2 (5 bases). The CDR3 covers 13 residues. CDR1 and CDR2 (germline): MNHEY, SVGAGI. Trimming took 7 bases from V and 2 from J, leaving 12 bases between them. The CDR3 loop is CASIIPAAYEQYF. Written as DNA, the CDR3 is TGTGCCAGCATTATCCCAGCGGCCTACGAGCAGTACTTC.

Here the CDR3 DNA reads TGTGCCAGCAGCCAAAGATCCGGACAGGGTAACACTGAAGCTTTCTTT. Amino acid sequence: CASSQRSGQGNTEAFF. The rearrangement links TRBV14 to TRBJ1-1, with 8 bases matching TRBD1. Per germline, CDR1 SGHDN and CDR2 FVKESK. Trimming cost V 2 bases and J 2 bases; bases outside gene matches: 7. The CDR3 is 16 residues long.

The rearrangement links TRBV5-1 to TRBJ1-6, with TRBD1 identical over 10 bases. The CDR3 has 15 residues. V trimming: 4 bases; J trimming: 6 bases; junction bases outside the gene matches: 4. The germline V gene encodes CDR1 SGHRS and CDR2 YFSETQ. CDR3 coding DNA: TGCGCCAGCAGCCTGGGACAGGGGCCTAATTCACCCCTCCACTTT. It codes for CASSLGQGPNSPLHF.

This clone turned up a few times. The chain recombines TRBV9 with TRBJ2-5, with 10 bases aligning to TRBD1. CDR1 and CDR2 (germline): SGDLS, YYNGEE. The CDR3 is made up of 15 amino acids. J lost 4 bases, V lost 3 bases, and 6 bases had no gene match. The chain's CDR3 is CASSAGTGARETQYF. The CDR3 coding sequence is TGTGCCAGCAGCGCCGGGACAGGGGCCCGAGAGACCCAGTACTTC.

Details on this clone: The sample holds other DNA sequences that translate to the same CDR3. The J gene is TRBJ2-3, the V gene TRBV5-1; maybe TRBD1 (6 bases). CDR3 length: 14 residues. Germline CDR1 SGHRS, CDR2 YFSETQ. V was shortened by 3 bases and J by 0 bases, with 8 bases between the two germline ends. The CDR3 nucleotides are TGCGCCAGCAGCTCAGGACAGAGCACAGATACGCAGTATTTT. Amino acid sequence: CASSSGQSTDTQYF. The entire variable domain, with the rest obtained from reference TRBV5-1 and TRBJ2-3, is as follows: KAGVTQTPRYLIKTRGQQVTLSCSPISGHRSVSWYQQTPGQGLQFLFEYFSETQRNKGNFPGRFSGRQFSNSRSEMNVSTLELGDSALYLCASSSGQSTDTQYFGPGTRLTVL.

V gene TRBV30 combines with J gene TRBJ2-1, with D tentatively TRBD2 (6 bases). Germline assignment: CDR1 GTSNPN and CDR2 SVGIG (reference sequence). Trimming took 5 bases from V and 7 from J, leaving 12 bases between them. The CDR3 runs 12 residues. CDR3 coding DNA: TGTGCCTGGGCTCCCGGGGGAAATGAGCAGTTCTTC. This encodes CAWAPGGNEQFF.

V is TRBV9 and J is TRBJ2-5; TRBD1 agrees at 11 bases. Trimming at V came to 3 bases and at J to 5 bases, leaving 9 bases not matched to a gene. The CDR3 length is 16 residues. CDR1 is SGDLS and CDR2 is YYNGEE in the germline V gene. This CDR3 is CASSARTGTGGETQYF. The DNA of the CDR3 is TGTGCCAGCAGCGCCCGAACCGGGACAGGGGGGGAGACCCAGTACTTC.

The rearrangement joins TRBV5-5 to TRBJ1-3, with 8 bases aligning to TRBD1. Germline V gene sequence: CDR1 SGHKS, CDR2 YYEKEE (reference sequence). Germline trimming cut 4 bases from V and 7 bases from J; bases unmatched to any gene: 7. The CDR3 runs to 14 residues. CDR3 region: CASSPPDRENTIYF. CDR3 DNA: TGTGCCAGCAGCCCCCCGGACAGGGAGAACACCATATATTTT.

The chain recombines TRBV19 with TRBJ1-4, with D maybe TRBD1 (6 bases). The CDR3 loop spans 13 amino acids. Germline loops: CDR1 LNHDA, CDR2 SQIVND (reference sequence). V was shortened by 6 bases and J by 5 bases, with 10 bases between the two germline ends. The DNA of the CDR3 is TGTGCCAGTAGGCGACAGGTCAATGAAAAACTGTTTTTT. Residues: CASRRQVNEKLFF.

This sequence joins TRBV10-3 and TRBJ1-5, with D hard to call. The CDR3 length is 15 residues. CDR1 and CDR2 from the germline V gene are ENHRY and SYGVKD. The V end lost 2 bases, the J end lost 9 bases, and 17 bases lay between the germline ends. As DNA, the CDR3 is TGTGCCATCAGTGAGGTTGGCGGGGAGTCGGGGCCCCAGCATTTT. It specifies CAISEVGGESGPQHF.

The CDR3, as DNA: TGCAGTGCTCATAACAGCTATGAGCAGTTCTTC. This codes for CSAHNSYEQFF. The chain uses TRBV20-1 and TRBJ2-1; D uncertain. Germline V gene lookup returns CDR1 DFQATT and CDR2 SNEGSKA (reference sequence). Trimming removed 5 bases at V and 8 bases at J, with 10 bases between. The CDR3 contains 11 residues.

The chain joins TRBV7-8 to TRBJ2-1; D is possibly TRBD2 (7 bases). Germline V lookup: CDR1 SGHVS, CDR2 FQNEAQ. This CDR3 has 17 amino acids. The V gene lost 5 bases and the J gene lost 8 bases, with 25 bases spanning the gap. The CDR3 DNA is TGTGCCAGCAGCCTACTCGGGGGGCTATTCCAAATTTATGAGCAGTTCTTC. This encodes CASSLLGGLFQIYEQFF.

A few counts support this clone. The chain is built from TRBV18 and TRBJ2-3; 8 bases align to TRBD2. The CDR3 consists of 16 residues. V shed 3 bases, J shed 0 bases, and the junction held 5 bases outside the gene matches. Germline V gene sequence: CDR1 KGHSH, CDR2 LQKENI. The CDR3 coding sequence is TGTGCCAGCTCACCGCTAGCTAGCGGGAGCACAGATACGCAGTATTTT. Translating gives CASSPLASGSTDTQYF.

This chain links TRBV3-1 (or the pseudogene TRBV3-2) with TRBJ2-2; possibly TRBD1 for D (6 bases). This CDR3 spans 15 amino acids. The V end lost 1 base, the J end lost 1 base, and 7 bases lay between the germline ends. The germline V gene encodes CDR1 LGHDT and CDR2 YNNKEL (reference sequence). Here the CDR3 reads CASSQGGGNTGELFF. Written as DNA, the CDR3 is TGTGCCAGCAGCCAAGGAGGGGGGAACACCGGGGAGCTGTTTTTT.

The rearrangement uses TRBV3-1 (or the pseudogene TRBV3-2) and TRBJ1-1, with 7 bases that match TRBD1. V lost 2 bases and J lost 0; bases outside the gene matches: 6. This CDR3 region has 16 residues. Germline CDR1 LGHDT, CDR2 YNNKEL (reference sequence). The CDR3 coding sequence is TGTGCCAGCAGCCAAAGTTACGGGACAGTGAACACTGAAGCTTTCTTT. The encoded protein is CASSQSYGTVNTEAFF.

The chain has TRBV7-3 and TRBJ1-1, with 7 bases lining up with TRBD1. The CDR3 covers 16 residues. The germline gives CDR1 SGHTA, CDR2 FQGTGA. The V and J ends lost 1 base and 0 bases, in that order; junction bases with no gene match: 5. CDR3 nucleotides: TGTGCCAGCAGCTTAAGGGGACAGACGATGAACACTGAAGCTTTCTTT. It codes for CASSLRGQTMNTEAFF.

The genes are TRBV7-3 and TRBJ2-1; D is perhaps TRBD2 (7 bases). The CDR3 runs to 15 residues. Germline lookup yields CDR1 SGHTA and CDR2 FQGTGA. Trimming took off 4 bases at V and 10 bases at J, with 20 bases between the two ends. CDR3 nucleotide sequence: TGTGCCAGCAGCTACGGGGGGCTTCTCCCAATGGAGCAGTTCTTC. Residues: CASSYGGLLPMEQFF. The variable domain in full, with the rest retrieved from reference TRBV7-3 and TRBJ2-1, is GAGVSQTPSNKVTEKGKYVELRCDPISGHTALYWYRQSLGQGPEFLIYFQGTGAADDSGLPNDRFFAVRPEGSVSTLKIQRTERGDSAVYLCASSYGGLLPMEQFFGPGTRLTVL.

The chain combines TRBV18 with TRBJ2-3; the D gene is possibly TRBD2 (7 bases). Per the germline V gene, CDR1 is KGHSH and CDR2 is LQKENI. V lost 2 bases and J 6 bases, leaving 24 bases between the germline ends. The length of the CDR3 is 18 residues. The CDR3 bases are TGTGCCAGCTCACCAGGAGCGGGGTCCCAGGGGAATGGCGATACGCAGTATTTT. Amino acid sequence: CASSPGAGSQGNGDTQYF.

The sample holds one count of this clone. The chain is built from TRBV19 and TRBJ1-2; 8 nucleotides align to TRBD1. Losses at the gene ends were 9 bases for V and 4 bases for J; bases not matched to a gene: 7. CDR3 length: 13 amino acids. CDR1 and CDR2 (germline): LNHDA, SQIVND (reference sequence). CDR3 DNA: TGTGCCAGCCGACTTGGGACAGGCTATGGCTACACCTTC. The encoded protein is CASRLGTGYGYTF.

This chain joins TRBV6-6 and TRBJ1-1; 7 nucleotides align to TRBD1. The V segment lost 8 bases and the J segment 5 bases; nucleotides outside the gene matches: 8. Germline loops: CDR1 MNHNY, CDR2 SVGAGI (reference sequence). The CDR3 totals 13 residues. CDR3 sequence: CASGRGRGTEAFF. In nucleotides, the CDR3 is TGTGCCAGCGGTAGGGGGCGAGGAACTGAAGCTTTCTTT.

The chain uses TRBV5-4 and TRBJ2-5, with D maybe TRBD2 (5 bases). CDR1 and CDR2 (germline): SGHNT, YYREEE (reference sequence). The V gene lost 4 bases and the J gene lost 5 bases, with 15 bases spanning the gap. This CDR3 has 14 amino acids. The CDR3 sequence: CASSIRGGLETQYF. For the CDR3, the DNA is TGTGCCAGCAGCATACGTGGAGGTTTGGAGACCCAGTACTTC.

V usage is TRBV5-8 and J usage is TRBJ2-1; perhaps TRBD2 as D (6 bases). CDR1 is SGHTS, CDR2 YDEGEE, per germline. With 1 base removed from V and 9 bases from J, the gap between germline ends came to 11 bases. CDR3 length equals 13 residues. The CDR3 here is CASSLRLVSEQFF. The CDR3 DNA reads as TGTGCCAGCAGCTTGAGACTAGTTAGTGAGCAGTTCTTC.

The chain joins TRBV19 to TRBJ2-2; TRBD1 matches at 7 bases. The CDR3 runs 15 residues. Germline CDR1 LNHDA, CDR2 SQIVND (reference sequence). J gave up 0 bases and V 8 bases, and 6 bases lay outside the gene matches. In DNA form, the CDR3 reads TGTGCCAGTGGGACCGGGACAGCGAACACCGGGGAGCTGTTTTTT. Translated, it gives CASGTGTANTGELFF.

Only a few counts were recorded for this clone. The chain's CDR3 is CAWAGTGGWNEQFF. The CDR3, as DNA: TGTGCCTGGGCCGGGACAGGGGGATGGAATGAGCAGTTCTTC. The chain links TRBV30 to TRBJ2-1; TRBD1 matches at 11 bases. The V gene's germline CDR1 is GTSNPN and CDR2 SVGIG (reference sequence). The CDR3 contains 14 residues. V was clipped by 5 bases and J by 7 bases; unmatched bases: 7.

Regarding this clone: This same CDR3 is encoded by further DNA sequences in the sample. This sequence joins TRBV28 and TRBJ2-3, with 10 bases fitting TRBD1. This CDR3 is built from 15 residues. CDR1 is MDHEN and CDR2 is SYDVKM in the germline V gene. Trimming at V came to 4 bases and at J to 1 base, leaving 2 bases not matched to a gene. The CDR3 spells CASSSGTGGTDTQYF. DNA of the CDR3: TGTGCCAGCAGTTCGGGGACAGGGGGCACAGATACGCAGTATTTT.

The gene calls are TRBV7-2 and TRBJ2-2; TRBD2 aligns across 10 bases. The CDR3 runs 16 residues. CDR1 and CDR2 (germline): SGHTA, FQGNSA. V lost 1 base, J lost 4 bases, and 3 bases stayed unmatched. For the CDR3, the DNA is TGTGCCAGCAGCTTAGGACTAGCGGGCCTCACCGGGGAGCTGTTTTTT. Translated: CASSLGLAGLTGELFF.